A selection of T cell receptor beta chains follows, all from one sample in a study of cytomegalovirus exposure and HLA in healthy donors. The data were produced by immunoSEQ multiplex PCR, yet TCRdb's version contains in-frame clones alone and is incomplete. The sample table sets out around 130,000 clones. The material sequenced was PBMCs. Source of these receptors: a woman in her sixties or seventies in good health and CMV-seronegative. Both conserved end residues are part of each CDR3. D genes are given only for firm matches.

d_gene	v_gene	j_gene	CDR3nt	CDR3aa
NA	TRBV5-1	TRBJ1-1	TGCGCCAGCAGCTTGTACGGGGGGGACACTGAAGCTTTCTTT	CASSLYGGDTEAFF
NA	TRBV5-5	TRBJ1-3	TGTGCCAGCAGCTTCGGGTCTACCACTGGAAACACCATATATTTT	CASSFGSTTGNTIYF
TRBD2	TRBV7-2	TRBJ2-7	TGTGCCAGCAGCACCCGACTAGCGGCGGGCTACGAGCAGTACTTC	CASSTRLAAGYEQYF
TRBD1	TRBV29-1	TRBJ2-7	TGCAGCGTCCTAGGGACAGCCGGGGAGCAGTACTTC	CSVLGTAGEQYF
NA	TRBV6-1	TRBJ1-5	TGTGCCAGCATCGTAGAGGTCGTTAGCAATCAGCCCCAGCATTTT	CASIVEVVSNQPQHF
NA	TRBV28	TRBJ1-1	TGTGCCAGCAGTTTAATGTCGGAGATGAACACTGAAGCTTTCTTT	CASSLMSEMNTEAFF
TRBD2	TRBV18	TRBJ2-5	TGTGCCAGCTCACCCCGGCCCGGCGGGGGTGAGACCCAGTACTTC	CASSPRPGGGETQYF
TRBD2	TRBV27	TRBJ2-3	TGTGCCAGCAGTTTCCTCGGGGGAGCGGGAGGCTCCCCCTCTAGCACAGATACGCAGTATTTT	CASSFLGGAGGSPSSTDTQYF
TRBD2	TRBV11-2	TRBJ2-2	TGTGCCAGCAGCTTAAGAACTAGCGGGAGATTGATGAACACCGGGGAGCTGTTTTTT	CASSLRTSGRLMNTGELFF
TRBD1	TRBV4-1	TRBJ2-7	TGCGCCAGCAGCCAGGCCGGGACAGGGATAGTGAACGAGCAGTACTTC	CASSQAGTGIVNEQYF
TRBD1	TRBV27	TRBJ2-7	TGTGCCAGCAGTTTAAGGACAGGGGTTTACGAGCAGTACTTC	CASSLRTGVYEQYF
TRBD1	TRBV5-1	TRBJ2-7	TGCGCCAGCAGCTGGGGGACAGGGAGCTACGAGCAGTACTTC	CASSWGTGSYEQYF
NA	TRBV5-6	TRBJ2-7	TGTGCCAGCAGCTTGGAGCGCGTCCCACGGCAGTACTTC	CASSLERVPRQYF
NA	TRBV7-9	TRBJ2-5	TGTGCCAGCAGCAATAGCTTCGGGGATCAAGAGACCCAGTACTTC	CASSNSFGDQETQYF
TRBD1	TRBV7-9	TRBJ2-2	TGTGCCAGCAGCTTCACCGGGACAGGGAACACCGGGGAGCTGTTTTTT	CASSFTGTGNTGELFF
NA	TRBV2	TRBJ1-4	TGTGCCAGCAGTGGGGACACTGAAAAACTGTTTTTT	CASSGDTEKLFF
TRBD1	TRBV7-9	TRBJ2-5	TGTGCCAGCAGCCCGGACAGGGGTGTTCAGGAGACCCAGTACTTC	CASSPDRGVQETQYF
NA	TRBV28	TRBJ2-7	TGTGCCAGCAGGCTACCCTCGAGTGCAGGGGCCTACGAGCAGTACTTC	CASRLPSSAGAYEQYF
NA	TRBV27	TRBJ1-6	TGTGCCAGCAGTGTTCACAGGGTCTCAGGGCCGGATTCACCCCTCCACTTT	CASSVHRVSGPDSPLHF
TRBD1	TRBV15	TRBJ2-7	TGTGCCACCAGCAGACCGGAAAGCAGGGACAGAACTCCCTACGAGCAGTACTTC	CATSRPESRDRTPYEQYF
TRBD1	TRBV9	TRBJ2-2	TGTGCCAGCAGCGCAACGACAGGGGTCAACACCGGGGAGCTGTTTTTT	CASSATTGVNTGELFF
TRBD2	TRBV7-2	TRBJ2-2	TGTGCCAGCAGCTTAAAGTCTAGCGGGGCCGGGGAGCTGTTTTTT	CASSLKSSGAGELFF
TRBD1	TRBV28	TRBJ1-2	TGTGCCAGCGGACAGGGGGACTATGGCTACACCTTC	CASGQGDYGYTF
NA	TRBV5-4	TRBJ2-2	TGTGCCAGCAGCTTGGTCGGTGTCAGGCGCACCGGGGAGCTGTTTTTT	CASSLVGVRRTGELFF
NA	TRBV4-2	TRBJ1-1	TGTGCCAGCAGCCCAGCTACCGATGGGCAGGGGACCACTGAAGCTTTCTTT	CASSPATDGQGTTEAFF
NA	TRBV11-2	TRBJ1-1	TGTGCCAGCAGCTTAGAGGTCTACCGCATGAACACTGAAGCTTTCTTT	CASSLEVYRMNTEAFF
TRBD1	TRBV25-1	TRBJ1-2	TGTGCCAGCACTAGGGGACAGCTGGATGGCTACACCTTC	CASTRGQLDGYTF
TRBD2	TRBV30	TRBJ2-7	TGTGCCTGGAGTGCAGGACTAGCGCGCTCCTCCTACGAGCAGTACTTC	CAWSAGLARSSYEQYF
NA	TRBV28	TRBJ1-5	TGTGCCAGCAGAACCTTACAGGGCAGCTATAGCAATCAGCCCCAGCATTTT	CASRTLQGSYSNQPQHF
NA	TRBV7-2	TRBJ1-5	TGTGCCAGCAGCTTAGTTATCGTGAGGGGCAATCAGCCCCAGCATTTT	CASSLVIVRGNQPQHF
NA	TRBV5-1	TRBJ2-1	TGCGCCAGCAGCTTTGCTGACAGGAACTCCTACAATGAGCAGTTCTTC	CASSFADRNSYNEQFF